Each of the 15 T cell receptor beta chains below was sequenced from the same sample in a study of patients and donors after allogeneic stem cell transplantation. TCRdb reanalysed the RT-PCR reads using MiXCR and keeps one entry per CDR3 protein. The sample has 150,000 to 200,000 distinct CDR3 sequences, around 30% seen once. The sequencing input was blood, either unsorted or a sorted T cell fraction (not recorded which). The receptors derive from a human donor who was either an allogeneic HSCT recipient or a stem cell or donor lymphocyte infusion donor (not recorded which). It is not recorded whose cells these are; they may come from a transplant donor.

The chain has TRBV12-3 or TRBV12-4 and TRBJ2-1, with unresolved D. This CDR3 spans 16 amino acids. V was shortened by 6 bases and J by 1 base, with 16 bases between the two germline ends. This chain's CDR3 is CASRRIFLGSYNEQFF. In DNA, the CDR3 is TGTGCCAGCAGGCGGATTTTCCTGGGGTCCTACAATGAGCAGTTCTTC.

This chain links TRBV4-2 with TRBJ2-7, with 7 bases lining up with TRBD2. The V and J ends lost 2 bases and 6 bases, in that order; junction bases with no gene match: 7. Germline V gene sequence: CDR1 LGHNA, CDR2 YNFKEQ. The CDR3 consists of 14 residues. Here the CDR3 reads CASSQIGLVSEQYF. The CDR3 nucleotides read TGTGCCAGCAGCCAAATAGGACTAGTGAGCGAGCAGTACTTC.

This clonotype appeared a few times. The CDR3 loop reads CSVKGGYEQYF. CDR3 DNA sequence: TGCAGCGTTAAGGGAGGCTACGAGCAGTACTTC. The chain employs TRBV29-1 and TRBJ2-7, with a weak D call TRBD2 (6 bases). Trimming stripped 5 bases from V and 3 bases from J, with 8 bases between. This CDR3 comprises 11 residues. Germline V gene sequence: CDR1 SQVTM, CDR2 ANQGSEA.

This clonotype was seen once. This rearrangement joins TRBV7-9 to TRBJ2-7; maybe TRBD1 (6 bases). This CDR3 is 15 amino acids long. Trimming cost V 5 bases and J 5 bases, with 19 bases left between them. Germline CDR1 reads SEHNR; CDR2 reads FQNEAQ (reference sequence). CDR3 residues: CASSKGQALGDEQYF. CDR3 nucleotides: TGTGCCAGCAGCAAGGGACAAGCTCTTGGGGACGAGCAGTACTTC.

This clonotype was counted many times. This chain uses TRBV12-3 or TRBV12-4 with TRBJ2-7, with a weak D call TRBD1 (6 bases). V was trimmed by 6 bases and J by 2 bases, leaving 14 bases between them. The CDR3 loop spans 14 amino acids. The CDR3 DNA reads TGTGCCAGCAGCCAAGACAGGCGTGCCTACGAGCAGTACTTC. Encoded protein: CASSQDRRAYEQYF.

V gene TRBV12-3 or TRBV12-4 combines with J gene TRBJ2-1, with no clear D. Trimming removed 7 bases from V and 3 bases from J, with 13 bases in between. There are 14 residues in the CDR3. The CDR3 DNA is TGTGCCAGCACCCCCGGTGACGGCTACAATGAGCAGTTCTTC. This gives the protein CASTPGDGYNEQFF.

This chain joins TRBV24-1 and TRBJ2-1; D remains unclear. The CDR3 extends over 13 amino acids. Trimming removed 2 bases at V and 8 bases at J, with 9 bases between. Germline V gives CDR1 KGHDR, CDR2 SFDVKD. CDR3: CATSDSGFDEQFF. CDR3 bases: TGTGCCACCAGTGATTCCGGTTTCGATGAGCAGTTCTTC.

The V gene is TRBV19, the J gene TRBJ2-1; 13 bases line up with TRBD2. Germline V CDR1 and CDR2: LNHDA, SQIVND (reference sequence). Trimming took 5 bases from V and 12 from J; bases not matched to a gene: 4. The CDR3 spans 13 residues. CDR3 nucleotides: TGTGCCAGTAGTGGACTAGCGGGAGCTGGGCAGTTCTTC. Encoded protein: CASSGLAGAGQFF.

This clonotype was observed a handful of times. The chain is built from TRBV21-1 and TRBJ2-1; TRBD1 reflects the table's D call only, with no check against the DNA. TRBV21-1 is flagged as a pseudogene. This CDR3 contains 16 residues. The CDR3 DNA is TGTGCCAACTACCCCCCCCGGGAGCTCTCCTACAATGAGCAGTTCTTC. Residues: CANYPPRELSYNEQFF.

The table lists this clonotype with many counts. V and J are TRBV5-1 and TRBJ1-1; a weak D match, TRBD1 (5 bases). The V end lost 1 base, the J end lost 1 base, and 8 bases lay between the germline ends. The CDR3 extends over 14 amino acids. From germline, CDR1 is SGHRS and CDR2 YFSETQ. In DNA, the CDR3 is TGCGCCAGCAGCTTGCAGGGTCGGAACACTGAAGCTTTCTTT. It specifies CASSLQGRNTEAFF.

This clonotype appeared many times. The chain links TRBV30 to TRBJ1-4, with D unresolved. V was trimmed by 0 bases and J by 5 bases, leaving 7 bases between them. CDR3 length equals 13 residues. CDR1 and CDR2 from the germline V gene are GTSNPN and SVGIG (reference sequence). The CDR3 bases are TGTGCCTGGAGTGTAAGAGGGAATGAAAAACTGTTTTTT. Its translation is CAWSVRGNEKLFF.

This clonotype was picked up a small number of times. This chain joins TRBV7-8 and TRBJ1-5; TRBD1 agrees at 7 bases. The V and J ends lost 3 bases and 1 base, in that order; junction bases with no gene match: 3. Germline CDR1 reads SGHVS; CDR2 reads FQNEAQ. The CDR3 sequence is 15 residues long. This CDR3 is CASSFGGGSNQPQHF. For the CDR3, the DNA is TGTGCCAGCAGCTTCGGAGGGGGCAGCAATCAGCCCCAGCATTTT.

This rearrangement joins TRBV7-3 to TRBJ2-3, with D unresolved. Trimming removed 5 bases from V and 6 bases from J, with 9 bases in between. Germline V lookup: CDR1 SGHTA, CDR2 FQGTGA. The CDR3 has 12 amino acids. The CDR3 DNA reads as TGTGCCAGCAGCGCCGAGGACGATACGCAGTATTTT. Translating it yields CASSAEDDTQYF.

The chain uses TRBV20-1 and TRBJ2-6, with D possibly being TRBD1 (5 bases). CDR1 DFQATT and CDR2 SNEGSKA come from the germline V gene (reference sequence). The V end was cut by 2 bases, the J end by 0 bases, with 11 bases between. This CDR3 is 16 amino acids long. This CDR3 reads CSARPPDSSGANVLTF. Here the CDR3 DNA reads TGCAGTGCTAGACCTCCCGACAGCTCTGGGGCCAACGTCCTGACTTTC.

In regard to this clonotype: At one boundary the junction diverges from the germline segment, which might be a read error. The V gene is TRBV9, the J gene TRBJ1-1; no clear D gene. Germline V gene sequence: CDR1 SGDLS, CDR2 YYNGEE. The CDR3 totals 16 residues. The CDR3 DNA follows: TGTGCCAGCAGCCCCCGTTCGTCAGTCATGAACACTGAAGCTTCCTTT. This gives the protein CASSPRSSVMNTEASF. The full variable domain, in which reference TRBV9 and TRBJ1-1 provide the parts outside the CDR3, is DSGVTQTPKHLITATGQRVTLRCSPRSGDLSVYWYQQSLDQGLQFLIQYYNGEERAKGNILERFSAQQFPDLHSELNLSSLELGDSALYFCASSPRSSVMNTEASFGQGTRLTVV.